This T cell receptor beta chain was obtained from a study of CD8+ T cells in alopecia areata. This sample's treatment: oral pan-JAK inhibitor, 5-10 mg twice daily. About this clone: Other DNA sequences from this sample encode an identical CDR3 as well.

This CDR3 spans 11 amino acids. Trimming removed 4 bases at V and 6 bases at J, with 9 bases between. Germline V gene lookup returns CDR1 SQVTM and CDR2 ANQGSEA. Extracted RNA was reverse transcribed, and the resulting cDNA served as sequencing template. The repertoire was sequenced with immunoSEQ multiplex PCR; TCRdb's copy has only in-frame clones and lacks some. The data show some 190,000 clones, approximately 72% seen once. This TCR was recovered from a human donor with alopecia areata. Sequences were derived from CD4+ T cells sorted from blood, sampled at approximately week 45, from a patient treated with tofacitinib. This chain links TRBV29-1 with TRBJ1-2; a weak D match, TRBD1 (6 bases). The CDR3 nucleotides are TGCAGCGTTGGGGCAGGGGATGGCTACACCTTC. Its protein product is CSVGAGDGYTF.